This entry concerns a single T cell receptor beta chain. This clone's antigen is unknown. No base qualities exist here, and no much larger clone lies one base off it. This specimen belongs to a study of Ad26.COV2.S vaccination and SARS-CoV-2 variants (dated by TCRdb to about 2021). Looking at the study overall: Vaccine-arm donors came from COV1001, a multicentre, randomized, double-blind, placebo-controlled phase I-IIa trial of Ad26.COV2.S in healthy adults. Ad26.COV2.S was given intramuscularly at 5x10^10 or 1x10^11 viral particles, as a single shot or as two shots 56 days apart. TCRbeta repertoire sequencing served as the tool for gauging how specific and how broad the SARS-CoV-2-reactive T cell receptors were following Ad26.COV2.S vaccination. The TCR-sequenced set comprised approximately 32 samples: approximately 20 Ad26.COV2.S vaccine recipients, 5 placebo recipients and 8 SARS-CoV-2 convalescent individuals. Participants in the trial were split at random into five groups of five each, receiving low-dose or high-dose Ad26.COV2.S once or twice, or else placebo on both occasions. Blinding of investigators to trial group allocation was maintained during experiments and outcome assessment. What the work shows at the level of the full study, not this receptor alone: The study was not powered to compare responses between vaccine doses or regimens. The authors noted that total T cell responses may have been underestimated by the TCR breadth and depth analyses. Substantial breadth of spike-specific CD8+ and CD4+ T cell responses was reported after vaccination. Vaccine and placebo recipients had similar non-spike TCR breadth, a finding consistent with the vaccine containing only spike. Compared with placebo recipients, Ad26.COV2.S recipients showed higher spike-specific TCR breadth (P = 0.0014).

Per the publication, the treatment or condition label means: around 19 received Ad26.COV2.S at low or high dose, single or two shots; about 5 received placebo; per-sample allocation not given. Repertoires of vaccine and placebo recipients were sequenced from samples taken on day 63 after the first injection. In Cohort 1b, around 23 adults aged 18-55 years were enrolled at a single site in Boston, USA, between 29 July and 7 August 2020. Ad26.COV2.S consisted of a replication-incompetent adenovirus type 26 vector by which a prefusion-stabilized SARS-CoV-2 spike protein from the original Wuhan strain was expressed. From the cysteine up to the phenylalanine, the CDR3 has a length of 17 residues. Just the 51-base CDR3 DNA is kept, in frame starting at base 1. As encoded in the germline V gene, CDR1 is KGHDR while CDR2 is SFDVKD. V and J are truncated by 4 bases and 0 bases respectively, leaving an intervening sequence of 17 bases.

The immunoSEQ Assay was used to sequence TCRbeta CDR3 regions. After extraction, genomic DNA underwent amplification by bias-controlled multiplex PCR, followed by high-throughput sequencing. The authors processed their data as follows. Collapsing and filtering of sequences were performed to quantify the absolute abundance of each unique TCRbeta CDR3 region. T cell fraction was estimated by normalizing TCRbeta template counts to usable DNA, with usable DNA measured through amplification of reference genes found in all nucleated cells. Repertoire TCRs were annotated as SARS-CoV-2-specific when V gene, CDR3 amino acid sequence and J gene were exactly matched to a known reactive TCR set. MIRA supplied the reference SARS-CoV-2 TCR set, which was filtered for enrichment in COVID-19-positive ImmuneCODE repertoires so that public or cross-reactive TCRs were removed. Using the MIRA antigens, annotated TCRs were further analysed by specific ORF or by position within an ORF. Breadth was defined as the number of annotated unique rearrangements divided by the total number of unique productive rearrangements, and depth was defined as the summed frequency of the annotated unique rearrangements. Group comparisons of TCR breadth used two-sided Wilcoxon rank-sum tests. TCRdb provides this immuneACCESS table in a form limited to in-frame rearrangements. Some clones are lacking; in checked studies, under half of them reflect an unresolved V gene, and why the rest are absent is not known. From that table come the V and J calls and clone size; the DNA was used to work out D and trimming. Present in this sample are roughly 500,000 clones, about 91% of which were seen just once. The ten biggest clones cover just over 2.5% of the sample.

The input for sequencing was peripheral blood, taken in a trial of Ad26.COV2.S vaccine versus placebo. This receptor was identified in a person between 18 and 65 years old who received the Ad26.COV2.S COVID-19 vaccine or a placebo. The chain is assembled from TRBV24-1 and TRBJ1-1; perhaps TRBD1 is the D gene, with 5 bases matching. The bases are TGTGCCACCAGTGAGGGCGGGGGAGACGGAATGAACACTGAAGCTTTCTTT. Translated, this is CATSEGGGDGMNTEAFF.